This T cell receptor beta chain originates from a study of blood T cell repertoires in COVID-19. Study details: Italy, Spain and the United States were the sources of the convalescent and acute COVID-19 samples. Sources were T cells, B-cell-depleted T cells, or PBMCs; the material itself was cDNA or gDNA.

A note on this clone: The sample carries other DNA sequences with the same CDR3.

The CDR3 runs 15 residues. The junction had 4 bases not matched to a gene; V was cut back by 6 bases and J by 3 bases. Per germline, CDR1 MRHNA and CDR2 SNTAGT. In the source study's methods: Amplification from reference gene primers served as the basis for estimated nucleated cell counts. Some clones are missing from TCRdb's copy, which holds only in-frame ones; the method was immunoSEQ multiplex PCR. V and J calls and clone size are given by that table; D and trimming were obtained from the DNA. The data show about 190,000 clones, approximately 88% seen once. Sequenced sample: peripheral blood. This receptor was obtained from a man in his forties with acute or convalescent COVID-19. The chain recombines TRBV6-4 with TRBJ2-1, with 11 bases that match TRBD2. The CDR3 DNA is TGTGCCAGCAGGGCCCTAGCGGGGGGCTACAATGAGCAGTTCTTC. Translated, it gives CASRALAGGYNEQFF.